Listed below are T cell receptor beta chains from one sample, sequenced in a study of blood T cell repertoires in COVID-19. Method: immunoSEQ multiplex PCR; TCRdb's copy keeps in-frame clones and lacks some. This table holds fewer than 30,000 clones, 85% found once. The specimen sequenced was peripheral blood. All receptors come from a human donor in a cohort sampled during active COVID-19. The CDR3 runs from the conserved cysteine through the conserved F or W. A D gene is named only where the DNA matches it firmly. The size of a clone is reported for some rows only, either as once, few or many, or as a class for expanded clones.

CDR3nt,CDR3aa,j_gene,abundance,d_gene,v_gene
TGTGCCAGCAGGGCCTGGGCGGGGGGAAGAGGGTCCTACAATGAGCAGTTCTTC,CASRAWAGGRGSYNEQFF,TRBJ2-1,.,TRBD2,TRBV13
TGTGCCAGCTCAACCACTCAGGGGAATGAGCAGTTCTTC,CASSTTQGNEQFF,TRBJ2-1,.,.,TRBV18
TGTGCCAGTAGTCCCCCGGTCGGCTCCCGAATGCTAGGCAATCAGCCCCAGCATTTT,CASSPPVGSRMLGNQPQHF,TRBJ1-5,few,.,TRBV19
TGTGCCAGCAGACCCGGGACAGCTGGAAACACCATATATTTT,CASRPGTAGNTIYF,TRBJ1-3,once,TRBD1,TRBV7-2
TGTGCCAGCAGTCGGACAGACTATAATTCACCCCTCCACTTT,CASSRTDYNSPLHF,TRBJ1-6,few,.,TRBV6-2/TRBV6-3
TGTGCCAGCAGTGGGGCCCTTAAAAACATTCAGTACTTC,CASSGALKNIQYF,TRBJ2-4,.,.,TRBV12-3/TRBV12-4
TGTGCCAGCAGCTGGTTAGGGACTAGCGGGGGGACTAACAATGAGCAGTTCTTC,CASSWLGTSGGTNNEQFF,TRBJ2-1,once,TRBD2,TRBV7-9
TGTGCCAGCGCACAGGGGAGATGGCAGTACTTC,CASAQGRWQYF,TRBJ2-7,once,TRBD1,TRBV25-1
TGCGCCAGCAGCCAAGGCCCGGTCCGGGGAGTACACGAGCAGTACTTC,CASSQGPVRGVHEQYF,TRBJ2-7,.,.,TRBV4-3
TGTGCCAGCAGCGACAACGTAAACTATGGCTACACCTTC,CASSDNVNYGYTF,TRBJ1-2,.,.,TRBV9
TGCAGCGCCAGGGGGCGCGACTATGGCTACACCTTC,CSARGRDYGYTF,TRBJ1-2,.,TRBD1,TRBV29-1
TGTGCTAGCAGCCGGACAGTGAACACTGAAGCTTTCTTT,CASSRTVNTEAFF,TRBJ1-1,.,.,TRBV7-7
TGTGCCAGCTCAGCAGAGACAGGCGTCATGAACACTGAAGCTTTCTTT,CASSAETGVMNTEAFF,TRBJ1-1,.,.,TRBV18
TGTGCCAGCGGACCAGGGGGCAAGGTCTATGGCTACACCTTC,CASGPGGKVYGYTF,TRBJ1-2,.,TRBD1,TRBV2
TGTGCCAGCAGCACGGGACATAATCAGCCCCAGCATTTT,CASSTGHNQPQHF,TRBJ1-5,.,.,TRBV5-5
TGTGCCAGCAGCGCCTGGACGGGGGAAGCCGACTATGGCTACACCTTC,CASSAWTGEADYGYTF,TRBJ1-2,.,.,TRBV9
TGTGCCAGTAACAAGAGGGCGAACACCGGGGAGCTGTTTTTT,CASNKRANTGELFF,TRBJ2-2,.,.,TRBV19
TGTGCCAGCAGCCCGCGAGGGGGAGATTGGGCGACGGGGAAACTGTTTTTT,CASSPRGGDWATGKLFF,TRBJ1-4,.,.,TRBV7-2
TGTGCCAGCTCACCTTGGCAAAATACGCAGTATTTT,CASSPWQNTQYF,TRBJ2-3,few,.,TRBV18
TGTGCCAGCAGTGAACAGATATATAATTCACCCCTCCACTTT,CASSEQIYNSPLHF,TRBJ1-6,.,.,TRBV6-1
TGTGCCAGCTCACCTGGACAGGCGACCTACGAGCAGTACTTC,CASSPGQATYEQYF,TRBJ2-7,.,TRBD1,TRBV18
TGTGCCATCAGTGAGTCGGTCAGGGGCACTGAAGCTTTCTTT,CAISESVRGTEAFF,TRBJ1-1,.,.,TRBV10-3
TGCAGCGTGGGATCCCGGGACAGGGGAGAGACCCAGTACTTC,CSVGSRDRGETQYF,TRBJ2-5,.,TRBD1,TRBV29-1
TGTGCCAGCAGCGCAGGCTTCGCGAACACCGGGGAGCTGTTTTTT,CASSAGFANTGELFF,TRBJ2-2,.,.,TRBV5-6
TGTGCCAGCAGCCGACAGGGACGGATCCAAGAGACCCAGTACTTC,CASSRQGRIQETQYF,TRBJ2-5,.,TRBD1,TRBV7-9
TGTGCCAGCAGTCCCGGGACAGGGGTTCCAGATACGCAGTATTTT,CASSPGTGVPDTQYF,TRBJ2-3,.,TRBD1,TRBV6-6
TGTGCCAGCAATATGCAGGGGGGCGGTGAAAAACTGTTTTTT,CASNMQGGGEKLFF,TRBJ1-4,.,TRBD1,TRBV28
TGTGCCAGCAGCTTGGACCAGACTATGGAAGCTAACTATGGCTACACCTTC,CASSLDQTMEANYGYTF,TRBJ1-2,.,.,TRBV5-4
TGTGCCAGCAGGTCCCTAGCGACGAACACCGGGGAGCTGTTTTTT,CASRSLATNTGELFF,TRBJ2-2,.,.,TRBV9
TGTGCCAGCAGATCGACAGGGATTCTGGCCCCCATATATTTT,CASRSTGILAPIYF,TRBJ1-3,.,TRBD1,TRBV7-2
TGTGCCAGCAGTCGGGACAGGGGGCGACACGAGCAGTACTTC,CASSRDRGRHEQYF,TRBJ2-7,.,TRBD1,TRBV6-5
TGTGCCAGCAGCTTGGCAGGGGGCAATCAGCCCCAGCATTTT,CASSLAGGNQPQHF,TRBJ1-5,.,.,TRBV5-6
TGTGCCAGCAGCTATGACAGGGATTCATGGGGCTACACCTTC,CASSYDRDSWGYTF,TRBJ1-2,few,TRBD1,TRBV7-2
TGCGCCAGCAGCTTGGACGGACAGGGGGTGTACAATGAGCAGTTCTTC,CASSLDGQGVYNEQFF,TRBJ2-1,.,TRBD1,TRBV5-1
TGTGCCAGCAGCTCACCCTGGACAGACTCAACGGGGGAGCAGTACTTC,CASSSPWTDSTGEQYF,TRBJ2-7,.,.,TRBV11-2
TGTGCCAGCAGGGGAGGGGGGAACACTGAAGCTTTCTTT,CASRGGGNTEAFF,TRBJ1-1,.,.,TRBV6-6
TGTGCCAGCAGCTCCCGGGACACCTACTCTGGAAACACCATATATTTT,CASSSRDTYSGNTIYF,TRBJ1-3,.,.,TRBV5-6
TGTGCCAGTAGTATAGCCTTCGACAACTACGAGCAGTACTTC,CASSIAFDNYEQYF,TRBJ2-7,.,.,TRBV19
TGTGCCAGCAGGAGGGGGGGGCTAGGACCCTACGAGCAGTACTTC,CASRRGGLGPYEQYF,TRBJ2-7,once,.,TRBV13
TGTGCCAGCAGTTTATCCTTAGACAGGGCGGACACTGAAGCTTTCTTT,CASSLSLDRADTEAFF,TRBJ1-1,.,TRBD1,TRBV28
TGCAGCGTGGAGGGGACTGCCCCCACAGATACGCAGTATTTT,CSVEGTAPTDTQYF,TRBJ2-3,few,.,TRBV29-1
TGCGCCAGCAGCTTGGTTGGAGGGAACACCGGGGAGCTGTTTTTT,CASSLVGGNTGELFF,TRBJ2-2,few,.,TRBV5-1
TGTGCCTGGAGTTCTGGCGGGGGTCGAGATACGCAGTATTTT,CAWSSGGGRDTQYF,TRBJ2-3,.,TRBD2,TRBV30
TGTGCCAGCAGCTCTTACTCTGGAAACACCATATATTTT,CASSSYSGNTIYF,TRBJ1-3,.,.,TRBV11-2
TGTGCCAGCAGTTTAGCGGGTACGGGGTCCTATAATTCACCCCTCCACTTT,CASSLAGTGSYNSPLHF,TRBJ1-6,once,.,TRBV28
TGTGCCAGCAGTAATTCGGGGAGCACAGATACGCAGTATTTT,CASSNSGSTDTQYF,TRBJ2-3,.,.,TRBV6-2/TRBV6-3
TGTGCCAGCAGCTTTTTCGGAGGAGAGACCCAGTACTTC,CASSFFGGETQYF,TRBJ2-5,.,.,TRBV5-5
TGTGCCAGCAGCACCGGGACAGGGAAATACGAGCAGTACTTC,CASSTGTGKYEQYF,TRBJ2-7,.,TRBD1,TRBV3-1/TRBV3-2
TGTGCCAGCAGCCCCCCTAGCGGGGACCACGAGCAGTACTTC,CASSPPSGDHEQYF,TRBJ2-7,.,TRBD2,TRBV5-4
TGTGCCAGCAGTCACGACAGGGGAGCTGGAAACACCATATATTTT,CASSHDRGAGNTIYF,TRBJ1-3,.,TRBD1,TRBV6-5
TGTGCCAGCAGCTTAGCACTAGCGGGGGCCCGCGGGGATGAGCAGTTCTTC,CASSLALAGARGDEQFF,TRBJ2-1,once,TRBD2,TRBV11-2
TGTGCCAGCAGCTTAGCTAGAACGGGAGGGGTCTATGGCTACACCTTC,CASSLARTGGVYGYTF,TRBJ1-2,.,.,TRBV7-8
TGTGCCAGCAGCGAACCCGGTCGTCCAGGGGGCTACACCTTC,CASSEPGRPGGYTF,TRBJ1-2,.,.,TRBV9
TGTGCCAGCAGCCAAGACAAAAGTATGCGCAGGGCCTATAATTCACCCCTCCACTTT,CASSQDKSMRRAYNSPLHF,TRBJ1-6,.,.,TRBV4-2
TGTGCCAGTAGTATAGATGGGAGTTCACCCCTCCACTTT,CASSIDGSSPLHF,TRBJ1-6,few,.,TRBV19
TGTGCCAGCAGTTCCTATTTCGAGCAGTACTTC,CASSSYFEQYF,TRBJ2-7,.,.,TRBV27
TGTGCCAGCAGTCCGACTAGGACAGGGGGCAATCAGCCCCAGCATTTT,CASSPTRTGGNQPQHF,TRBJ1-5,.,TRBD1,TRBV27
TGTGCCAGCAGCCCCTCTACTAGCGGGTACAATGAGCAGTTCTTC,CASSPSTSGYNEQFF,TRBJ2-1,.,TRBD2,TRBV11-2
TGTGCCAGCTCACCAGCGGACTCCCTCGTTGGGGGGACTGAAGCTTTCTTT,CASSPADSLVGGTEAFF,TRBJ1-1,few,.,TRBV18
TGTGCCAGCAGCTTAGGGCAGGGGGCGTACGAGCAGTACTTC,CASSLGQGAYEQYF,TRBJ2-7,.,TRBD1,TRBV7-9